The present entry profiles one T cell receptor beta chain with its context. Antigen: not known. The PCR employed 60 Vbeta primers together with 13 Jbeta primers. TCRdb's table, derived via immunoSEQ multiplex PCR, lists solely in-frame clones and lacks some. Of about 250,000 clones listed, roughly 70% are singletons. The entry originates in a study of cytomegalovirus exposure and HLA in healthy donors. Findings of the study overall: In a later analysis, TCR beta V- and J-gene trimming was associated with a missense DCLRE1C variant. Available immune exposure information covered CMV serostatus only.

After removal of 2 bases from V and 3 bases from J, the junction contained 7 bases not matched to a gene. Germline V gives CDR1 SGHRS, CDR2 YFSETQ. The CDR3 extends over 16 amino acids. The rearrangement uses TRBV5-1 and TRBJ1-1; 10 bases align to TRBD1. The source material was PBMCs. This TCR derives from a female donor in good health and CMV-seronegative. This chain's CDR3 is CASSLGQGGRDTEAFF. DNA of the CDR3: TGCGCCAGCAGCTTAGGACAGGGGGGACGGGACACTGAAGCTTTCTTT.